A selection of T cell receptor beta chains follows, all from one sample in a study of cytomegalovirus exposure and HLA in healthy donors. Clones were sequenced by immunoSEQ multiplex PCR, and TCRdb holds only the in-frame ones, with some missing. The table includes roughly 160,000 clones, approximately 84% detected once. The sample taken for sequencing was PBMCs. These receptors were taken from a woman aged 45-65 years in good health and CMV-seropositive. Each CDR3 is given with its conserved first and last residue. A D gene is named only where the DNA matches it firmly. For some rows the clone size is stated as once, few or many, or as a class when expanded; others skip it.

j_call clone_size v_call d_call cdr3_nt cdr3_aa
TRBJ1-3 . TRBV7-2 TRBD1 TGTGCCAGCAGCCCCGACAGGGGGCGGACTGGAAACACCATATATTTT CASSPDRGRTGNTIYF
TRBJ2-5 once TRBV27 TRBD2 TGTGCCAGCAGTCAATTGGGGACTAGGAAGACCCAGTACTTC CASSQLGTRKTQYF
TRBJ1-4 . TRBV7-9 TRBD1 TGTGCCAGCAGCTCAGGGGGCCTTCAGCTTCCAACTAATGAAAAACTGTTTTTT CASSSGGLQLPTNEKLFF
TRBJ1-2 . TRBV10-1 . TGCGCCAGCAGTGCCGGACTGAACTATGGCTACACCTTC CASSAGLNYGYTF
TRBJ2-1 . TRBV10-3 TRBD1 TGTGCCATCAGTGACGGGACAGGGGAGAATGAGCAGTTCTTC CAISDGTGENEQFF
TRBJ2-5 . TRBV11-3 TRBD1 TGTGCCAGCAGCATCGGGACAGGGGGGCAAGAGACCCAGTACTTC CASSIGTGGQETQYF
TRBJ2-5 . TRBV4-3 TRBD2 TGCGCCAGCAGCCAAGATCAGGCTAGCGGGGGTGGCCGCCAAGAGACCCAGTACTTC CASSQDQASGGGRQETQYF
TRBJ2-7 . TRBV7-9 . TGTGCCAGCAGCGCGGGACCCTACGAGCAGTACTTC CASSAGPYEQYF
TRBJ2-7 . TRBV6-8 . TGTGCCAGCAGTCCCCGCCCCCGGGGCTACGAGCAGTACTTC CASSPRPRGYEQYF
TRBJ2-7 . TRBV10-3 TRBD1 TGTGCCATCAGAGCTACCGGGACAGTCGCCTACGAGCAGTACTTC CAIRATGTVAYEQYF
TRBJ1-1 . TRBV29-1 . TGCAGCGTTGTAAACACTGAAGCTTTCTTT CSVVNTEAFF
TRBJ2-3 . TRBV10-2 . TGCGCCAGCAGTGAGGGGTATGGGCTCAGCACAGATACGCAGTATTTT CASSEGYGLSTDTQYF
TRBJ2-4 . TRBV28 . TGTGCCAGCAGTTTTCCAGCCCGAGGCTCAAACATTCAGTACTTC CASSFPARGSNIQYF
TRBJ1-5 once TRBV21-1 . TGTGCCAGCAGCAAATCGAAATTAGAGGGATCGAGCAATCAGCCCCAGCATTTT CASSKSKLEGSSNQPQHF
TRBJ2-1 . TRBV11-2 . TGTGCCAGCAGCTTGAACGCCGGGTCGTATGAGCAGTTCTTC CASSLNAGSYEQFF
TRBJ1-2 . TRBV5-1 TRBD1 TGCGCCAGCAGCTTGGGGACGATGACAGGGTCCTCTAACTATGGCTACACCTTC CASSLGTMTGSSNYGYTF
TRBJ2-6 . TRBV11-3 TRBD2 TGTGCCAGCAGCTTAGTCGGGGGGACGGGCTCTGGGGCCAACGGCCTGACTTTC CASSLVGGTGSGANGLTF
TRBJ2-1 once TRBV6-5 TRBD2 TGTGCCAGCAGTTTTAATAGCGGGAGGGCCTACAATGAGCAGTTCTTC CASSFNSGRAYNEQFF
TRBJ2-6 . TRBV5-1 . TGCGCCAGCAGCTCCTGGACAGCCAACTCTGGGGCCAACGTCCTGACTTTC CASSSWTANSGANVLTF
TRBJ2-1 . TRBV4-3 TRBD2 TGCGCCAGCAGCCAAGCGGCGGGGGGCCCCTACAATGAGCAGTTCTTC CASSQAAGGPYNEQFF
TRBJ2-7 . TRBV4-3 TRBD1 TGCGCCAGCAGCCAAGATGCGGAGACAGGGGCGTACTACGAGCAGTACTTC CASSQDAETGAYYEQYF
TRBJ2-7 few TRBV27 TRBD2 TGTGCCAGCAGTGTAGCTAGCGGGAGCTACGAGCAGTACTTC CASSVASGSYEQYF
TRBJ1-5 few TRBV2 . TGTGCCAGCACAGGGGATCATGGGAGTCAGCCCCAGCATTTT CASTGDHGSQPQHF
TRBJ2-1 . TRBV7-3 TRBD2 TGTGCCAGCAGCTTAGCGGGAGTCGGGTACAATGAGCAGTTCTTC CASSLAGVGYNEQFF
TRBJ2-1 . TRBV6-5 TRBD2 TGTGCCAGCAGTTACGGGACTAGCGGGAGTGATGAGCAGTTCTTC CASSYGTSGSDEQFF
TRBJ2-2 . TRBV9 TRBD1 TGTGCCAGCAGTGCAGGGGGCACCGGGGAGCTGTTTTTT CASSAGGTGELFF
TRBJ2-7 . TRBV7-2 . TGTGCCAGCAGCTCGGGGTTCTCCTACGAGCAGTACTTC CASSSGFSYEQYF
TRBJ1-2 . TRBV30 . TGTGCCTCCCCCGCGGGGTACTATGGCTACACCTTC CASPAGYYGYTF
TRBJ2-3 . TRBV28 . TGTGCCAGCAGTCCAGTTGTTGCAGATACGCAGTATTTT CASSPVVADTQYF
TRBJ1-5 . TRBV28 TRBD1 TGTGCCAGCAGTTTCCGGGACAGGGGGACGCAGCCCCAGCATTTT CASSFRDRGTQPQHF
TRBJ1-2 . TRBV5-4 TRBD1 TGTGCCAGCAGCTTATCCTCGGGACAGGGTATTTATGGCTACACCTTC CASSLSSGQGIYGYTF
TRBJ1-2 . TRBV11-3 TRBD1 TGTGCCAGCAGCGGGACAGCCGACTATGGCTACACCTTC CASSGTADYGYTF
TRBJ2-5 once TRBV7-2 . TGTGCCAGCAGCTTGCCGGGGATCCAAGAGACCCAGTACTTC CASSLPGIQETQYF
TRBJ1-1 . TRBV29-1 TRBD1 TGCAGCGTGGGCCAGGGGGAACTTCTGAACACTGAAGCTTTCTTT CSVGQGELLNTEAFF
TRBJ1-2 . TRBV30 . TGTGCCTGGAGTGTAGGAGGGTCGGGCGGCTACACCTTC CAWSVGGSGGYTF
TRBJ1-4 . TRBV9 . TGTGCCAGCAGCGTAGGGGCAGCTAATGAAAAACTGTTTTTT CASSVGAANEKLFF
TRBJ2-1 . TRBV29-1 . TGCAGCGTTAGCCTCGGCAATGAGCAGTTCTTC CSVSLGNEQFF
TRBJ2-7 few TRBV5-1 TRBD1 TGCGCCAGCAGCACTTCGACAGGGGCCTACGAGCAGTACTTC CASSTSTGAYEQYF
TRBJ2-3 . TRBV5-1 TRBD2 TGCGCCAGCAGCTTGGGCCGGTCGCGGGGGGCCGGAGATACGCAGTATTTT CASSLGRSRGAGDTQYF
TRBJ2-3 . TRBV5-1 . TGCGCCAGCAGCACGGGGGATAGCACAGATACGCAGTATTTT CASSTGDSTDTQYF
TRBJ1-6 . TRBV4-3 . TGCGCCAGCAGCCCCTATATTGGACATGCCCGCTCACCCCTCCACTTT CASSPYIGHARSPLHF
TRBJ1-2 . TRBV6-6 TRBD1 TGTGCCAGCACCCTGACAGGGGACTATGGCTACACCTTC CASTLTGDYGYTF
TRBJ1-4 few TRBV7-2 . TGTGCCAGCAGCCGCGGGGCCGATGAAAAACTGTTTTTT CASSRGADEKLFF
TRBJ2-7 . TRBV7-2 TRBD2 TGTGCCAGCAGCCCCGCGGGGGGGAGCTCCTACGAGCAGTACTTC CASSPAGGSSYEQYF
TRBJ1-4 . TRBV19 . TGTGCCAGTACCACGGGACAAAATGAAAAACTGTTTTTT CASTTGQNEKLFF
TRBJ2-2 . TRBV2 TRBD2 TGTGCCAGCAGTGAATTACTAGCGGGAGGGGAGCTGTTTTTT CASSELLAGGELFF
TRBJ2-7 . TRBV19 TRBD1 TGTGCCAGTAGTTCGGACAGGGGAGAGCAGTACTTC CASSSDRGEQYF